This TCR beta chain was captured by sequencing in a study of blood T cell repertoires in COVID-19. In the authors' methods: For nucleated cells, counts were estimated from reference gene primer amplification. Here immunoSEQ multiplex PCR was the method, and the copy in TCRdb shows in-frame clones only, minus some. V, J and clone size reflect that table, while D and trimming were determined from the DNA. This sample has about 170,000 clones, with approximately 81% found just once. The CDR3 length is 16 residues. Sample: peripheral blood. The V and J genes are TRBV12-2 and TRBJ2-5; TRBD1 is taken as the D call from the table, unchecked against the DNA. TRBV12-2 is listed as a pseudogene. This TCR was recovered from a woman in her seventies with COVID-19, enrolled during active disease. This CDR3 reads CASRSHPGQPQETQYF. The DNA of the CDR3 is TGTGCAAGTCGCTCCCATCCCGGACAGCCCCAAGAGACCCAGTACTTC.